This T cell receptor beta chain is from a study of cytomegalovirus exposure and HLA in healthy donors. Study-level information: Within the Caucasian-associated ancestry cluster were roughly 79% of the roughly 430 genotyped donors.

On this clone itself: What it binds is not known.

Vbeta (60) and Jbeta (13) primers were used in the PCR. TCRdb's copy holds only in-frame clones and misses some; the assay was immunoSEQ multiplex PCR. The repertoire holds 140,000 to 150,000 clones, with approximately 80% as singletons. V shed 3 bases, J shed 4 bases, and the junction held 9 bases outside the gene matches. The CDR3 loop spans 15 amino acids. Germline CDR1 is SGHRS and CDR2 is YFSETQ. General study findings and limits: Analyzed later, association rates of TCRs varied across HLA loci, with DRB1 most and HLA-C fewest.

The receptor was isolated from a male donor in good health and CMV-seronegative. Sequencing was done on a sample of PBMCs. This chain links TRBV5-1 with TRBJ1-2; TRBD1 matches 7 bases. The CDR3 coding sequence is TGCGCCAGCAGCTCAAGACAGGGCGAGGGCTATGGCTACACCTTC. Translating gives CASSSRQGEGYGYTF. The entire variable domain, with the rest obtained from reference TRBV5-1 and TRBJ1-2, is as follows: KAGVTQTPRYLIKTRGQQVTLSCSPISGHRSVSWYQQTPGQGLQFLFEYFSETQRNKGNFPGRFSGRQFSNSRSEMNVSTLELGDSALYLCASSSRQGEGYGYTFGSGTRLTVV.